Shown below are 13 T cell receptor beta chains from a single sample sequenced in a study of T cells in Graves' hyperthyroidism and ophthalmopathy. TCR beta CDR3 sequences were amplified from RNA transcripts. With the HTBI primer set, the TCR CDR3 went through a first round of RT-PCR. TCRdb fed the multiplex PCR reads into MiXCR, producing one record per CDR3 protein. Found here are roughly 640,000 distinct CDR3 sequences, 16% of them singletons; the top ten hold roughly 3.4%. The sample taken for sequencing was blood. The receptors originated from a middle-aged woman with Graves' ophthalmopathy.

This clonotype was detected many times. The CDR3 loop reads CASTARKGPGNTIYF. The CDR3 DNA is TGTGCCAGCACCGCTCGGAAGGGACCTGGAAACACCATATATTTT. The V and J genes are TRBV28 and TRBJ1-3; D may be TRBD1 (5 bases). The germline gives CDR1 MDHEN, CDR2 SYDVKM. The CDR3 is made up of 15 amino acids. Trimming cost V 7 bases and J 2 bases, with 15 bases left between them.

This clonotype was seen ten or more times. The chain employs TRBV28 and TRBJ2-2; 8 bases fit TRBD2. CDR1 and CDR2 (germline): MDHEN, SYDVKM. The junction had 6 bases not matched to a gene; V was cut back by 8 bases and J by 4 bases. This CDR3 has 14 amino acids. The CDR3 DNA reads as TGTGCCAGCCCACGGGGGGGGAGCACCGGGGAGCTGTTTTTT. Translating it yields CASPRGGSTGELFF.

This chain uses TRBV7-9 with TRBJ2-2; D is perhaps TRBD1 (6 bases). With 5 bases removed from V and 4 bases from J, the gap between germline ends came to 17 bases. Germline V gene data show CDR1 as SEHNR and CDR2 as FQNEAQ (reference sequence). The CDR3 totals 16 residues. Here the CDR3 reads CASSQAAGVGTGELFF. The CDR3 DNA is TGTGCCAGCAGCCAGGCGGCAGGGGTTGGCACCGGGGAGCTGTTTTTT.

This clonotype was counted at least ten times. The rearrangement joins TRBV27 to TRBJ2-3; 9 bases align to TRBD2. The CDR3 runs 17 residues. The junction had 8 bases not matched to a gene; V was cut back by 0 bases and J by 4 bases. Germline assignment: CDR1 MNHEY and CDR2 SMNVEV (reference sequence). The DNA for the CDR3 is TGTGCCAGCAGTTTATCGAGTAGCGGGAGTTTTGCAGATACGCAGTATTTT. Protein product: CASSLSSSGSFADTQYF.

The chain couples TRBV11-3 to TRBJ2-1; D gene uncertain. This CDR3 is 12 amino acids long. V lost 7 bases and J lost 8, with 12 bases in between. In germline, CDR1 is SGHNT, CDR2 YENEEA. The CDR3 reads CASKRTRHEQFF. The CDR3 nucleotides are TGTGCCAGCAAAAGAACCCGCCATGAGCAGTTCTTC.

This clonotype showed up many times. V gene TRBV5-1 combines with J gene TRBJ2-7; unclear D gene. The V gene lost 0 bases and the J gene lost 0 bases, with 10 bases spanning the gap. Germline V gene sequence: CDR1 SGHRS, CDR2 YFSETQ. The CDR3 has 15 amino acids. The CDR3 protein is CASSLAAASSYEQYF. The DNA for the CDR3 is TGCGCCAGCAGCTTGGCCGCAGCCAGCTCCTACGAGCAGTACTTC.

This clonotype has just a few counts. The J gene is TRBJ2-1, the V gene TRBV6-1; D is unresolved. V was clipped by 2 bases and J by 8 bases, with 10 bases between them. There are 13 residues in the CDR3. Germline V gives CDR1 MNHNS, CDR2 SASEGT. CDR3 sequence (DNA): TGTGCCAGCAGTGAACTTTTCGCCTATGAGCAGTTCTTC. Protein: CASSELFAYEQFF.

This clonotype appeared a few times. The CDR3, as DNA: TGCAGTGCCCGATCGGATGCTAGCGGGAGGACCTCCTACAATGAGCAGTTCTTC. Amino acid sequence: CSARSDASGRTSYNEQFF. The chain employs TRBV20-1 and TRBJ2-1, with 11 bases lining up with TRBD2. With 6 bases clipped from V and 0 bases from J, the junction kept 13 bases outside the gene matches. The CDR3 is 18 amino acids. Germline V lookup: CDR1 DFQATT, CDR2 SNEGSKA (reference sequence).

This clonotype came up many times. V is TRBV3-1 and J is TRBJ1-1, with 8 nucleotides matching TRBD1. Germline lookup yields CDR1 LGHDT and CDR2 YNNKEL (reference sequence). Trimming removed 4 bases from V and 1 base from J; junction bases left unmatched: 5. CDR3 length: 15 amino acids. CDR3 region: CASSPQTGANTEAFF. The CDR3 DNA follows: TGTGCCAGCAGCCCCCAGACAGGGGCGAACACTGAAGCTTTCTTT.

The chain employs TRBV4-1 and TRBJ2-6, with D hard to call. CDR3 length: 16 residues. V lost 0 bases to trimming and J lost 0 bases, with 6 bases between them. Germline lookup yields CDR1 MGHRA and CDR2 YSYEKL. CDR3 bases: TGCGCCAGCAGCCAAGAGTGGAGCTCTGGGGCCAACGTCCTGACTTTC. It specifies CASSQEWSSGANVLTF.

This clonotype was seen ten or more times. The chain carries TRBV5-5 and TRBJ2-7, with D perhaps TRBD2 (6 bases). The germline V gene encodes CDR1 SGHKS and CDR2 YYEKEE (reference sequence). V lost 3 bases to trimming and J lost 1 base, with 14 bases between them. This CDR3 is built from 15 residues. The CDR3 spells CASSWRGAGSYEQYF. CDR3 nucleotide sequence: TGTGCCAGCAGCTGGAGGGGAGCAGGATCCTACGAGCAGTACTTC.

J is TRBJ2-7 and V is TRBV20-1; 9 nucleotides agree with TRBD2. The CDR3 runs to 15 residues. Germline V lookup: CDR1 DFQATT, CDR2 SNEGSKA (reference sequence). V lost 5 bases, J lost 4 bases, and 12 bases stayed unmatched. Written as DNA, the CDR3 is TGCAGTGCTCGTTTAGCGGGAGAGTCCCGTTACGAGCAGTACTTC. Translated: CSARLAGESRYEQYF.

The chain is built from TRBV5-1 and TRBJ1-2, with 9 bases lining up with TRBD1. The CDR3 is 15 amino acids. The V and J ends lost 1 base and 4 bases, in that order; junction bases with no gene match: 5. Germline values: CDR1 SGHRS, CDR2 YFSETQ. CDR3 amino acids: CASSLLTGGRYGYTF. As DNA, the CDR3 is TGCGCCAGCAGCTTGTTGACAGGGGGACGCTATGGCTACACCTTC. Variable domain in full (rest from reference TRBV5-1 and TRBJ1-2): KAGVTQTPRYLIKTRGQQVTLSCSPISGHRSVSWYQQTPGQGLQFLFEYFSETQRNKGNFPGRFSGRQFSNSRSEMNVSTLELGDSALYLCASSLLTGGRYGYTFGSGTRLTVV.